These 30 T cell receptor beta chains share one sample of origin, sequenced in a study of T cells in Graves' hyperthyroidism and ophthalmopathy. RNA transcripts gave rise to amplified TCR beta CDR3 regions. TCR CDR3 regions were first amplified by RT-PCR with HTBI primers. One entry per CDR3 protein, called by TCRdb with MiXCR from the multiplex PCR reads. Of around 420,000 distinct CDR3 sequences listed, roughly an eighth are singletons. Specimen: blood. All receptors come from a woman aged 18-35 years with Graves' hyperthyroidism.

A word on this clonotype: Since a much larger clone is just one base distant, this may be a read error. This chain links TRBV27 with TRBJ2-1; 9 bases agree with TRBD2. Germline trimming cut 3 bases from V and 6 bases from J; bases unmatched to any gene: 3. The CDR3 is made up of 14 amino acids. Germline V lookup: CDR1 MNHEY, CDR2 SMNVEV (reference sequence). The CDR3 DNA sequence: TGTGCCAGCAGTTTTGCTAGCGGGACCAATGAGCAGTTCTTC. It encodes CASSFASGTNEQFF.

This sequence joins TRBV10-3 and TRBJ2-7, with D maybe TRBD1 (5 bases). This CDR3 is 15 amino acids long. The V end lost 2 bases, the J end lost 0 bases, and 11 bases lay between the germline ends. Germline CDR1 is ENHRY and CDR2 is SYGVKD. The CDR3 reads CAISEPTETSYEQYF. DNA of the CDR3: TGTGCCATCAGTGAGCCGACAGAAACCTCCTACGAGCAGTACTTC.

This clonotype has more than one count but fewer than ten. The chain has TRBV6-1 and TRBJ1-2, with TRBD1 matching 10 bases. This CDR3 region has 14 residues. From germline, CDR1 is MNHNS and CDR2 SASEGT. V shed 5 bases and J 8 bases; nucleotides not matched to a gene: 8. The CDR3 here is CASSPPGQGRGYTF. In DNA form, the CDR3 reads TGTGCCAGCAGTCCTCCGGGACAGGGGCGCGGCTACACCTTC.

This clonotype was seen a few times. V is TRBV11-2 and J is TRBJ1-4; 8 bases are a match to TRBD1. CDR1 is SGHAT, CDR2 FQNNGV, per germline. The trim removed 5 bases at V and 5 bases at J, leaving 7 bases unmatched. The CDR3 is 15 residues long. The CDR3 loop is CASSRSGTGNEKLFF. The CDR3 bases are TGTGCCAGCAGCCGATCCGGGACAGGCAATGAAAAACTGTTTTTT. The full variable domain, its missing parts supplied by reference TRBV11-2 and TRBJ1-4, is EAGVAQSPRYKIIEKRQSVAFWCNPISGHATLYWYQQILGQGPKLLIQFQNNGVVDDSQLPKDRFSAERLKGVDSTLKIQPAKLEDSAVYLCASSRSGTGNEKLFFGSGTQLSVL.

This clonotype was counted only a few times. V is TRBV20-1 and J is TRBJ2-3; TRBD2 might be the D (6 bases). Germline CDR1 reads DFQATT; CDR2 reads SNEGSKA (reference sequence). This CDR3 spans 16 amino acids. V dropped 3 bases and J dropped 3 bases, with 19 bases sitting between them. The CDR3 spells CSASGSWSWDTDTQYF. CDR3 nucleotide sequence: TGCAGTGCTAGCGGGAGTTGGAGTTGGGATACAGATACGCAGTATTTT.

This clonotype appeared a few times. The DNA of the CDR3 is TGTGCCAGCAGTGATAGAAGAAACACCATATATTTT. Amino acids: CASSDRRNTIYF. This chain joins TRBV25-1 and TRBJ1-3; D unclear. Trimming stripped 3 bases from V and 5 bases from J, with 5 bases between. Germline CDR1 MGHDK, CDR2 SYGVNS. The length of the CDR3 is 12 residues.

Ten or more counts support this clonotype. This chain joins TRBV20-1 and TRBJ1-2; no clear D. Per the germline V gene, CDR1 is DFQATT and CDR2 is SNEGSKA (reference sequence). The length of the CDR3 is 13 residues. V was shortened by 0 bases and J by 2 bases, with 7 bases between the two germline ends. CDR3 sequence reads: CSARDQVNYGYTF. CDR3 sequence (DNA): TGCAGTGCTAGAGATCAGGTCAACTATGGCTACACCTTC.

In this sample, this clonotype turned up many times. The chain links TRBV5-1 to TRBJ2-7; 8 nucleotides match TRBD2. This CDR3 contains 15 residues. Trimming at V came to 4 bases and at J to 6 bases, leaving 12 bases not matched to a gene. Per the germline V gene, CDR1 is SGHRS and CDR2 is YFSETQ. CDR3 sequence reads: CASSGRSGSGAEQYF. The CDR3 DNA is TGCGCCAGCAGCGGTAGGAGCGGGAGTGGCGCCGAGCAGTACTTC. The variable domain in full, completed from reference TRBV5-1 and TRBJ2-7, reads KAGVTQTPRYLIKTRGQQVTLSCSPISGHRSVSWYQQTPGQGLQFLFEYFSETQRNKGNFPGRFSGRQFSNSRSEMNVSTLELGDSALYLCASSGRSGSGAEQYFGPGTRLTVT.

CDR3 DNA: TGCAGTGCTAGCGGGGGGACTCAGCCCCAGCATTTT. Translation gives CSASGGTQPQHF. The gene calls are TRBV20-1 and TRBJ1-5; tentative D call: TRBD1 (5 bases). The germline V gene encodes CDR1 DFQATT and CDR2 SNEGSKA (reference sequence). The CDR3 is made up of 12 amino acids. V gave up 3 bases and J gave up 6 bases, with 9 bases separating them.

This CDR3 reads CASSQEGRAGWEQYF. The DNA of the CDR3 is TGTGCCAGCAGCCAAGAGGGAAGGGCGGGATGGGAGCAGTACTTC. The chain has TRBV3-1 and TRBJ2-7, with a tentative D call TRBD2 (6 bases). Germline V CDR1 and CDR2: LGHDT, YNNKEL (reference sequence). The CDR3 runs to 15 residues. V lost 0 bases and J 7 bases, leaving 16 bases between the germline ends.

This clonotype was seen repeatedly, ten times or more. The CDR3: CASSRTARESSGRAHNEQFF. As DNA, the CDR3 is TGTGCCAGCAGTAGGACAGCTCGGGAGTCTAGCGGGAGGGCCCACAATGAGCAGTTCTTC. The J gene is TRBJ2-1, the V gene TRBV7-9, with TRBD2 matching over 12 bases. The CDR3 sequence is 20 residues long. Germline loops: CDR1 SEHNR, CDR2 FQNEAQ (reference sequence). After removal of 6 bases from V and 5 bases from J, the junction contained 20 bases not matched to a gene.

Many counts were recorded for this clonotype. The V gene is TRBV20-1, the J gene TRBJ2-5; D gene unclear. Germline V gene data show CDR1 as DFQATT and CDR2 as SNEGSKA (reference sequence). Trimming took 1 base from V and 4 from J, leaving 7 bases between them. CDR3 length: 12 amino acids. CDR3 amino acids: CSARGMGETQYF. DNA of the CDR3: TGCAGTGCTAGAGGGATGGGAGAGACCCAGTACTTC.

The chain uses TRBV3-1 and TRBJ1-2, with D tentatively TRBD1 (5 bases). This CDR3 is built from 13 residues. CDR1 and CDR2 from the germline V gene are LGHDT and YNNKEL (reference sequence). With 3 bases removed from V and 7 bases from J, the gap between germline ends came to 12 bases. The CDR3 spells CASSQLGASGYTF. In nucleotides, the CDR3 is TGTGCCAGCAGCCAGTTAGGGGCGAGTGGCTACACCTTC.

The V and J genes are TRBV5-4 and TRBJ2-3, with 13 bases identical to TRBD2. The CDR3 totals 19 residues. The V and J ends lost 2 bases and 1 base, in that order; junction bases with no gene match: 10. Germline V gene lookup returns CDR1 SGHNT and CDR2 YYREEE (reference sequence). CDR3 sequence reads: CASSFDRRLAGGGTDTQYF. CDR3 bases: TGTGCCAGCAGCTTCGACAGGAGACTAGCGGGAGGTGGCACAGATACGCAGTATTTT.

The chain recombines TRBV5-6 with TRBJ2-5; D gene uncertain. Trimming took off 0 bases at V and 5 bases at J, with 11 bases between the two ends. This CDR3 spans 14 amino acids. Germline assignment: CDR1 SGHDT and CDR2 YYEEEE. CDR3 sequence reads: CASSLGSLRETQYF. DNA of the CDR3: TGTGCCAGCAGCTTGGGGTCCCTAAGGGAGACCCAGTACTTC.

Only a few counts were recorded for this clonotype. V gene TRBV7-8 combines with J gene TRBJ2-3; D possibly corresponds to TRBD2 (6 bases). The V end lost 5 bases, the J end lost 0 bases, and 18 bases lay between the germline ends. The V gene's germline CDR1 is SGHVS and CDR2 FQNEAQ. The CDR3 sequence is 17 residues long. The CDR3 bases are TGTGCCAGCAGCCATGGTCGGCGCGGGACCAGCACAGATACGCAGTATTTT. Residues: CASSHGRRGTSTDTQYF.

This clonotype was counted only a few times. The chain carries TRBV6-1 and TRBJ1-3; weak D call: TRBD1 (5 bases). The length of the CDR3 is 14 residues. V was cut by 4 bases and J by 4 bases, with 11 bases left in between. Germline V CDR1 and CDR2: MNHNS, SASEGT. The CDR3: CASSGRTRGNTIYF. In DNA form, the CDR3 reads TGTGCCAGCAGTGGCCGGACACGAGGAAACACCATATATTTT.

Ten or more counts support this clonotype. An end of the junction does not agree with germline; a read error may underlie this. The chain employs TRBV7-9 and TRBJ2-7; possibly TRBD1 or TRBD2 for D (5 bases each). Germline V gene data show CDR1 as SEHNR and CDR2 as FQNEAQ (reference sequence). This CDR3 spans 19 amino acids. CDR3: CAGSSSGTARARLSYEQYF. In nucleotides, the CDR3 is TGTGCCGGCAGCTCCTCAGGGACGGCGAGGGCAAGGTTGTCCTACGAGCAGTACTTC.

This clonotype was recorded at least ten times. This sequence joins TRBV12-3 or TRBV12-4 and TRBJ2-5, with TRBD1 identical over 7 bases. J gave up 5 bases and V 3 bases, and 6 bases lay outside the gene matches. CDR3 length: 14 amino acids. CDR3 DNA sequence: TGTGCCAGCAGTTTGGGCCAGGGGGTTGAGACCCAGTACTTC. Encoded protein: CASSLGQGVETQYF.

The V gene is TRBV13, the J gene TRBJ2-2; D is perhaps TRBD2 (5 bases). V lost 4 bases to trimming and J lost 4 bases, with 10 bases between them. CDR3 length equals 14 residues. Per the germline V gene, CDR1 is PRHDT and CDR2 is FYEKMQ (reference sequence). For the CDR3, the DNA is TGTGCCAGCAGCTCCAGGCGGGTCACCGGGGAGCTGTTTTTT. Translating gives CASSSRRVTGELFF.

This clonotype has a handful of counts. The chain carries TRBV7-8 and TRBJ2-7; no firm D call. Per germline, CDR1 SGHVS and CDR2 FQNEAQ. There are 15 residues in the CDR3. Between the trimmed V and J ends, which lost 1 base and 0 bases, there was a span of 10 bases. The CDR3 protein is CASSLGQRGSYEQYF. The CDR3 DNA is TGTGCCAGCAGCTTAGGGCAGCGCGGCTCCTACGAGCAGTACTTC. Full variable domain (outside the CDR3, taken from reference TRBV7-8 and TRBJ2-7): GAGVSQSPRYKVAKRGQDVALRCDPISGHVSLFWYQQALGQGPEFLTYFQNEAQLDKSGLPSDRFFAERPEGSVSTLKIQRTQQEDSAVYLCASSLGQRGSYEQYFGPGTRLTVT.

This clonotype was seen many times. The chain links TRBV7-9 to TRBJ2-7; 7 nucleotides agree with TRBD2. Germline V CDR1 and CDR2: SEHNR, FQNEAQ (reference sequence). The CDR3 is 15 residues long. Germline trimming cut 3 bases from V and 3 bases from J; bases unmatched to any gene: 8. The CDR3, as DNA: TGTGCCAGCAGCTTTTTGGCTAGCGGAGGCTACGAGCAGTACTTC. Protein product: CASSFLASGGYEQYF.

In its sample, this clonotype was seen a few times. The gene calls are TRBV12-3 or TRBV12-4 and TRBJ1-2; D unclear. V was cut by 6 bases and J by 2 bases, with 13 bases left in between. This CDR3 has 14 amino acids. The CDR3 DNA is TGTGCCAGCAGACACCAGGACGCCAACTATGGCTACACCTTC. Amino acid sequence: CASRHQDANYGYTF.

This chain connects TRBV7-6 to TRBJ2-1; the match to TRBD2 covers 10 bases. V shed 1 base and J 15 bases; nucleotides not matched to a gene: 6. The germline V gene has CDR1 SGHVS and CDR2 FNYEAQ. The CDR3 is 13 residues long. The CDR3 loop reads CASSLGPSGSPFF. CDR3 nucleotide sequence: TGTGCCAGCAGCTTAGGTCCTAGCGGGAGCCCGTTCTTC.

In this sample, this clonotype turned up many times. The chain combines TRBV11-2 with TRBJ1-1; the D gene is possibly TRBD1 (5 bases). The CDR3 length is 14 residues. V was clipped by 3 bases and J by 4 bases, with 12 bases between them. Germline V gene data show CDR1 as SGHAT and CDR2 as FQNNGV. Here the CDR3 reads CASSLDTPGTEAFF. In nucleotides, the CDR3 is TGTGCCAGCAGCTTGGACACTCCGGGCACTGAAGCTTTCTTT.

In this sample, this clonotype turned up many times. The V gene is TRBV29-1, the J gene TRBJ2-1, with 9 bases identical to TRBD2. The CDR3 is made up of 13 amino acids. V trimming: 6 bases; J trimming: 11 bases; junction bases outside the gene matches: 11. Looked up from germline, CDR1 is SQVTM and CDR2 is ANQGSEA. CDR3 coding DNA: TGCAGCGTCGTAGTAGCGGGAGACGGAAAGCAGTTCTTC. This sequence encodes CSVVVAGDGKQFF.

The CDR3 region is CSVEDQRGPSDTQYF. The CDR3 nucleotides read TGCAGCGTTGAAGATCAGAGGGGGCCTTCGGATACGCAGTATTTT. This chain uses TRBV29-1 with TRBJ2-3; the match to TRBD1 covers 7 bases. The CDR3 runs to 15 residues. Germline lookup yields CDR1 SQVTM and CDR2 ANQGSEA. V lost 0 bases, J lost 6 bases, and 9 bases stayed unmatched.

This clonotype was seen ten or more times. This chain joins TRBV2 and TRBJ2-2; no reliable D call. V was pared by 7 bases and J by 2 bases, with 11 bases between. The CDR3 loop spans 14 amino acids. The germline V gene has CDR1 SNHLY and CDR2 FYNNEI. CDR3 nucleotides: TGTGCCAGCACCGATTCTAGAAACACCGGGGAGCTGTTTTTT. It translates to CASTDSRNTGELFF.

This clonotype has a count of ten or more. V gene TRBV29-1 combines with J gene TRBJ2-1, with 11 positions matching TRBD2. CDR1 and CDR2 from the germline V gene are SQVTM and ANQGSEA. V dropped 7 bases and J dropped 2; count of bases not matched to a gene: 16. The CDR3 runs 18 residues. The CDR3 here is CSAKGGGSGRAPYNEQFF. In DNA form, the CDR3 reads TGCAGCGCTAAGGGTGGGGGTAGCGGGAGGGCCCCCTACAATGAGCAGTTCTTC.

This clonotype was seen a few times. The rearrangement links TRBV2 to TRBJ2-2; the D gene is possibly TRBD1 (6 bases). The CDR3 covers 13 residues. V was shortened by 9 bases and J by 6 bases, with 14 bases between the two germline ends. Germline assignment: CDR1 SNHLY and CDR2 FYNNEI. The CDR3 loop is CARTGTGPGELFF. CDR3 nucleotides: TGTGCCAGAACAGGTACAGGGCCCGGGGAGCTGTTTTTT.